A single sample gave rise to the 26 T cell receptor beta chains below, sequenced in a study of T cells in Graves' hyperthyroidism and ophthalmopathy. The TCR beta CDR3 regions underwent amplification using RNA transcripts as the source. The HTBI set primed first-round TCR CDR3 RT-PCR. MiXCR was run by TCRdb on the multiplex PCR reads, yielding one entry per CDR3 protein. Of some 270,000 distinct CDR3 sequences in the sample, about 14% were seen once. The material sequenced was blood. The receptors come from a woman aged 30 to 39 with Graves' hyperthyroidism that later progressed to Graves' ophthalmopathy.

This clonotype has ten or more counts. V is TRBV6-2 or TRBV6-3 and J is TRBJ2-3; D gene uncertain. Deletions cut 6 bases from V and 1 base from J, with 11 bases between. Germline V CDR1 and CDR2: MNHEY, SVGEGT. The CDR3 has 14 amino acids. The CDR3 loop reads CASSQTTRTDTQYF. In nucleotides, the CDR3 is TGTGCCAGCAGCCAAACGACTCGCACAGATACGCAGTATTTT.

This clonotype came up once. The chain has TRBV29-1 and TRBJ2-7; 12 bases map to TRBD2. Germline CDR1 reads SQVTM; CDR2 reads ANQGSEA. V trimming: 1 base; J trimming: 6 bases; junction bases outside the gene matches: 10. The length of the CDR3 is 16 residues. CDR3 in amino acids: CSVEGTSGTGPTEQYF. CDR3 bases: TGCAGCGTTGAAGGGACTAGCGGGACAGGCCCTACCGAGCAGTACTTC.

Ten or more counts support this clonotype. This chain uses TRBV7-2 with TRBJ2-1; D uncertain. Germline V gene data show CDR1 as SGHTA and CDR2 as FQGNSA. The ends were cut back, 2 bases at V and 6 bases at J, with 5 bases in the middle. The CDR3 spans 12 residues. CDR3 residues: CASSLLRNEQFF. In DNA form, the CDR3 reads TGTGCCAGCAGCTTACTTCGCAATGAGCAGTTCTTC.

As regards this clonotype: A much larger clone is a single base away; this may be a read error. The genes are TRBV20-1 and TRBJ2-7; D remains ambiguous. CDR1 is DFQATT and CDR2 is SNEGSKA in the germline V gene (reference sequence). Trimming removed 4 bases from V and 2 bases from J, with 12 bases in between. The CDR3 runs to 13 residues. The CDR3, as DNA: TGCAGTGCTATCCCCCGGGTAACCTACGAGCAGTACTTC. Translation gives CSAIPRVTYEQYF.

Many counts were recorded for this clonotype. The chain recombines TRBV30 with TRBJ2-1, with unresolved D. CDR1 is GTSNPN, CDR2 SVGIG, per germline (reference sequence). CDR3 length: 12 residues. Trimming took 0 bases from V and 9 from J, leaving 9 bases between them. CDR3 sequence (DNA): TGTGCCTGGAGTGTGGCTGGGCTTGAGCAGTTCTTC. This sequence encodes CAWSVAGLEQFF. The full variable domain, with the rest looked up from reference TRBV30 and TRBJ2-1, is SQTIHQWPATLVQPVGSPLSLECTVEGTSNPNLYWYRQAAGRGLQLLFYSVGIGQISSEVPQNLSASRPQDRQFILSSKKLLLSDSGFYLCAWSVAGLEQFFGPGTRLTVL.

This clonotype was found many times. V gene TRBV6-2 or TRBV6-3 combines with J gene TRBJ2-1, with D tentatively TRBD2 (6 bases). Germline CDR1 MNHEY, CDR2 SVGEGT. Trimming shortened V by 5 bases and J by 0 bases, and 11 bases separated the two germline ends. The CDR3 has 15 amino acids. For the CDR3, the DNA is TGTGCCAGCAGTCAGCGGCGGGGCTCCTACAATGAGCAGTTCTTC. Protein product: CASSQRRGSYNEQFF.

This clonotype was counted ten times or more. This chain uses TRBV29-1 with TRBJ2-7; 11 nucleotides line up with TRBD2. CDR3 length equals 15 residues. V was clipped by 6 bases and J by 0 bases; unmatched bases: 7. Germline lookup yields CDR1 SQVTM and CDR2 ANQGSEA. CDR3 sequence: CSVAGTSGSSYEQYF. CDR3 in DNA: TGCAGCGTGGCCGGGACTAGCGGATCCTCCTACGAGCAGTACTTC.

The chain uses TRBV2 and TRBJ2-7; 8 bases match TRBD2. CDR1 and CDR2 (germline): SNHLY, FYNNEI. V lost 0 bases and J lost 3; bases outside the gene matches: 10. The CDR3 length is 17 residues. The CDR3 spells CASSEALRGAGDYEQYF. As DNA, the CDR3 is TGTGCCAGCAGTGAAGCGCTTCGTGGAGCGGGAGACTACGAGCAGTACTTC. Together with reference TRBV2 and TRBJ2-7, the CDR3 gives the full variable domain: EPEVTQTPSHQVTQMGQEVILRCVPISNHLYFYWYRQILGQKVEFLVSFYNNEISEKSEIFDDQFSVERPDGSNFTLKIRSTKLEDSAMYFCASSEALRGAGDYEQYFGPGTRLTVT.

Comments on this clonotype: A much larger clone is a single base away; this may be a read error. The gene calls are TRBV20-1 and TRBJ1-5, with D unresolved. Between the trimmed V and J ends, which lost 0 bases and 2 bases, there was a span of 20 bases. CDR1 and CDR2 from the germline V gene are DFQATT and SNEGSKA (reference sequence). This CDR3 has 18 residues. The DNA for the CDR3 is TGCAGTGCTAGAGACCCCCAGGTGGAGGTTTACGGCAATCAGCCCCAGCATTTT. Translating it yields CSARDPQVEVYGNQPQHF.

The chain carries TRBV5-6 and TRBJ1-4; no clear D gene. In germline, CDR1 is SGHDT, CDR2 YYEEEE. The CDR3 totals 16 residues. Trimming took 0 bases from V and 5 from J, leaving 14 bases between them. This CDR3 is CASSLVIDGQNEKLFF. The CDR3 DNA is TGTGCCAGCAGCTTGGTAATAGACGGGCAAAATGAAAAACTGTTTTTT.

This clonotype was seen many times. The genes are TRBV28 and TRBJ1-2; D ambiguous. Germline-derived CDR1 and CDR2 are MDHEN and SYDVKM. Trimming pared 3 bases from V and 2 bases from J, leaving 13 bases between. The CDR3 has 15 amino acids. CDR3 DNA: TGTGCCAGCAGTTTGGTCCCACCATTCAACTATGGCTACACCTTC. Protein sequence: CASSLVPPFNYGYTF.

This clonotype came up many times. This chain links TRBV7-9 with TRBJ2-7; D gene unclear. This CDR3 has 12 amino acids. Germline V lookup: CDR1 SEHNR, CDR2 FQNEAQ (reference sequence). V was cut by 1 base and J by 6 bases, with 7 bases left in between. CDR3 DNA: TGTGCCAGCAGCTTAGTTAGGGCCGAGCAGTACTTC. This encodes CASSLVRAEQYF.

The chain carries TRBV27 and TRBJ2-7; D may be TRBD2 (7 bases). Germline V gene lookup returns CDR1 MNHEY and CDR2 SMNVEV (reference sequence). The CDR3 runs to 18 residues. Between the trimmed V and J ends, which lost 6 bases and 2 bases, there was a span of 26 bases. The CDR3 is CASSVLGGRPDPPYEQYF. Here the CDR3 DNA reads TGTGCCAGCAGCGTACTGGGGGGGCGACCTGACCCACCCTACGAGCAGTACTTC.

This clonotype has ten or more counts. CDR3 protein: CASSLDRRGLNNEQFF. DNA of the CDR3: TGTGCCAGCAGCTTAGACAGAAGGGGACTAAACAATGAGCAGTTCTTC. V is TRBV7-6 and J is TRBJ2-1; 7 bases match TRBD2. The CDR3 extends over 16 amino acids. Germline CDR1 is SGHVS and CDR2 is FNYEAQ. Unmatched junction bases numbered 8, after V lost 1 base and J lost 5 bases.

A few counts support this clonotype. This chain connects TRBV27 to TRBJ2-1; the match to TRBD1 covers 7 bases. The CDR3 loop spans 12 amino acids. V lost 6 bases to trimming and J lost 6 bases; unmatched junction nucleotides: 2. The germline CDR1 and CDR2 sequences are MNHEY and SMNVEV (reference sequence). DNA of the CDR3: TGTGCCAGCAGAGACAGGGTCAATGAGCAGTTCTTC. Its protein product is CASRDRVNEQFF.

The rearrangement links TRBV28 to TRBJ2-1, with 10 bases fitting TRBD2. With V trimmed by 6 bases and J by 9 bases, 11 bases remained unmatched. The CDR3 has 15 residues. Germline lookup yields CDR1 MDHEN and CDR2 SYDVKM. The CDR3 loop reads CASSALLAGAGEQFF. Written as DNA, the CDR3 is TGTGCCAGCAGCGCTCTGCTAGCGGGAGCAGGTGAGCAGTTCTTC.

This clonotype occurred many times. V usage is TRBV6-6 and J usage is TRBJ2-1, with D tentatively TRBD1 (5 bases). V lost 0 bases, J lost 0 bases, and 9 bases lay in between. This CDR3 region has 16 residues. The germline V gene encodes CDR1 MNHNY and CDR2 SVGAGI (reference sequence). CDR3 residues: CASSYSVRDSYNEQFF. The DNA of the CDR3 is TGTGCCAGCAGTTACTCGGTCAGGGACTCCTACAATGAGCAGTTCTTC.

This rearrangement joins TRBV7-3 to TRBJ1-1; D possibly corresponds to TRBD1 (5 bases). Trimming left V 0 bases short and J 5 bases short, with 10 bases between. CDR1 SGHTA and CDR2 FQGTGA come from the germline V gene. The CDR3 runs 14 residues. The CDR3 DNA reads as TGTGCCAGCAGCTTAACGGTTAGGGGAACTGAAGCTTTCTTT. This sequence encodes CASSLTVRGTEAFF.

This clonotype was found many times. The chain couples TRBV12-3 or TRBV12-4 to TRBJ1-1; D ambiguous. V lost 3 bases and J lost 1, with 12 bases in between. This CDR3 is built from 15 residues. The CDR3 reads CASSFWGGSNTEAFF. CDR3 nucleotides: TGTGCCAGCAGTTTTTGGGGTGGCTCGAACACTGAAGCTTTCTTT.

The chain carries TRBV6-1 and TRBJ2-1; 10 nucleotides line up with TRBD2. The CDR3 covers 15 residues. Trimming removed 4 bases from V and 8 bases from J; junction bases left unmatched: 8. From germline, CDR1 is MNHNS and CDR2 SASEGT. Here the CDR3 reads CASSVSSGSNDEQFF. The CDR3 nucleotides are TGTGCCAGCAGTGTCTCTAGCGGGAGTAACGATGAGCAGTTCTTC.

This clonotype showed up many times. The chain couples TRBV7-2 to TRBJ1-1; 7 bases line up with TRBD1. Trimming removed 5 bases from V and 4 bases from J; junction bases left unmatched: 10. The CDR3 consists of 15 residues. Germline loops: CDR1 SGHTA, CDR2 FQGNSA. CDR3 region: CASSPRTGSGTEAFF. CDR3 nucleotides: TGTGCCAGCAGCCCCCGGACAGGTTCGGGCACTGAAGCTTTCTTT.

This clonotype showed up many times. For the CDR3, the DNA is TGCAGTGCTTGCGATCCAGCGGGAGCAGATACGCAGTATTTT. Its protein is CSACDPAGADTQYF. The rearrangement uses TRBV20-1 and TRBJ2-3, with 8 bases identical to TRBD2. The CDR3 spans 14 residues. CDR1 is DFQATT and CDR2 is SNEGSKA in the germline V gene (reference sequence). V shed 5 bases and J 4 bases; nucleotides not matched to a gene: 8.

V and J are TRBV24-1 and TRBJ2-5; 13 positions agree with TRBD2. After removal of 3 bases from V and 3 bases from J, the junction contained 3 bases not matched to a gene. The CDR3 spans 16 residues. In germline, CDR1 is KGHDR, CDR2 SFDVKD. CDR3 nucleotides: TGTGCCACCAGTGATGCCGGGACTAGCGGGAAAGAGACCCAGTACTTC. As protein: CATSDAGTSGKETQYF.

Many counts were recorded for this clonotype. This sequence joins TRBV27 and TRBJ2-5; D not resolved. Per germline, CDR1 MNHEY and CDR2 SMNVEV (reference sequence). With 5 bases removed from V and 0 bases from J, the gap between germline ends came to 10 bases. This CDR3 comprises 14 residues. CDR3 bases: TGTGCCAGCAGTCCGACCCAGTACCAAGAGACCCAGTACTTC. Translated: CASSPTQYQETQYF.

This clonotype was seen only a few times. This chain links TRBV4-1 with TRBJ2-7; D possibly corresponds to TRBD2 (5 bases). CDR1 is MGHRA, CDR2 YSYEKL, per germline. V lost 1 base and J lost 0, with 10 bases in between. This CDR3 contains 15 residues. CDR3: CASSQVPGSSYEQYF. DNA for the CDR3: TGCGCCAGCAGCCAAGTTCCGGGGAGCTCCTACGAGCAGTACTTC.

This clonotype appeared many times. The chain has TRBV19 and TRBJ2-3; 7 bases line up with TRBD2. CDR1 is LNHDA, CDR2 SQIVND, per germline (reference sequence). V lost 7 bases to trimming and J lost 4 bases; unmatched junction nucleotides: 11. The CDR3 sequence is 15 residues long. This chain's CDR3 is CASTSMGRGADTQYF. CDR3 bases: TGTGCCAGTACTTCAATGGGACGGGGGGCAGATACGCAGTATTTT.